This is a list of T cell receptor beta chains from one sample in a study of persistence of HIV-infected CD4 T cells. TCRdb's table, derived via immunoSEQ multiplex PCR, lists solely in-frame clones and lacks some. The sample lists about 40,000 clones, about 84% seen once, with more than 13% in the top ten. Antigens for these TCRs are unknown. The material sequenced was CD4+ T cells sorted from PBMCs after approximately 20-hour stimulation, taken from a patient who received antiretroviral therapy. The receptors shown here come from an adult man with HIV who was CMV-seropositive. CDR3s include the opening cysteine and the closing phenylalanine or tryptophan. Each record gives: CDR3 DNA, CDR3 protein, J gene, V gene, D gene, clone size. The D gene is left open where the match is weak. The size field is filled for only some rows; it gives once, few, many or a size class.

TGTGCCAGCAGGGAGGGGGGGTATGGCTACACCTTC | CASREGGYGYTF | TRBJ1-2 | TRBV6-5 | - | -
TGTGCCACCAGCAGAGATGCGGGACCCACACCCAATCAGCCCCAGCATTTT | CATSRDAGPTPNQPQHF | TRBJ1-5 | TRBV15 | - | -
TGCGCCAGCAGCTTGCAGGGAGGAGGCGATGAAAAACTGTTTTTT | CASSLQGGGDEKLFF | TRBJ1-4 | TRBV5-1 | - | -
TGCGCCAGCAGCTTGGGACTCAGATTGACTAACTATGGCTACACCTTC | CASSLGLRLTNYGYTF | TRBJ1-2 | TRBV5-1 | - | -
TGTGCCAGCAGCATCGACAGGGACCAACTGTTTTTT | CASSIDRDQLFF | TRBJ1-4 | TRBV5-6 | TRBD1 | -
TGTGCCAGCAGCCGATACTACGAGCAGTACTTC | CASSRYYEQYF | TRBJ2-7 | TRBV12-3/TRBV12-4 | - | few
TGTGCCAGCGGCAGAAACACTGAAGCTTTCTTT | CASGRNTEAFF | TRBJ1-1 | TRBV12-3/TRBV12-4 | - | once
TGTGCCAGCAGCCGAGGGGCGGGCTCCTACAATGAGCAGTTCTTC | CASSRGAGSYNEQFF | TRBJ2-1 | TRBV11-3 | - | -
TGTGCCAGCAGCCAAGGGGGAGGGGGCTTCTATGGCTACACCTTC | CASSQGGGGFYGYTF | TRBJ1-2 | TRBV4-2 | TRBD1 | few
TGTGCCAGCAGCTTAACCTCTGGGGGGACCTATAATTCACCCCTCCACTTT | CASSLTSGGTYNSPLHF | TRBJ1-6 | TRBV7-9 | - | -
TGTGCCAGCAGTGAAACCCCGGGACAGGGGGCCGGGGAGCTGTTTTTT | CASSETPGQGAGELFF | TRBJ2-2 | TRBV6-1 | TRBD1 | -
TGTGCCAGCAGTTCCGCCGTCCGGGTCGACTATGGCTACACCTTC | CASSSAVRVDYGYTF | TRBJ1-2 | TRBV6-6 | - | -
TGTGCCAGCAGACCCGAGGCGCGGAGAGTGGAGCAGTACTTC | CASRPEARRVEQYF | TRBJ2-7 | TRBV25-1 | - | -
TGTGCCAGTAGTAAATCGACAGGGACCAACACCGGGGAGCTGTTTTTT | CASSKSTGTNTGELFF | TRBJ2-2 | TRBV19 | TRBD1 | few
TGTGCCAGCGTCGCTCCGGGGGGACAGGCCCATGAGCAGTTCTTC | CASVAPGGQAHEQFF | TRBJ2-1 | TRBV6-6 | - | few
TGCGCCAGCAGCCAAGATTCCCCGGGCTACTCTGGGGCCAACGTCCTGACTTTC | CASSQDSPGYSGANVLTF | TRBJ2-6 | TRBV4-3 | - | -
TGTGCCAGCTCATCGATGGGGGGTGGATACGAGCAGTACTTC | CASSSMGGGYEQYF | TRBJ2-7 | TRBV18 | - | -
TGTGCCATCAGTGTGAGGGGCGATGAGCAGTTCTTC | CAISVRGDEQFF | TRBJ2-1 | TRBV10-3 | - | -
TGTGCCAGTAGTAACCGGGACAGGAATTCACCCCTCCACTTT | CASSNRDRNSPLHF | TRBJ1-6 | TRBV19 | TRBD1 | -
TGTGCCAGCAGCTTAACGGGGAGAAATTCACCCCTCCACTTT | CASSLTGRNSPLHF | TRBJ1-6 | TRBV7-3 | - | -
TGCGCCAGCAGCCAGGGTCAGGACCCCAGCGGCATTCAGTACTTC | CASSQGQDPSGIQYF | TRBJ2-4 | TRBV4-1 | - | -
TGTGCCAGCAGTCCGGGACAGGGGAAGATTTTATATGGCTACACCTTC | CASSPGQGKILYGYTF | TRBJ1-2 | TRBV28 | TRBD1 | few
TGTGCCCTGAGGGGGCTGGGCACCGGGGAGCTGTTTTTT | CALRGLGTGELFF | TRBJ2-2 | TRBV19 | TRBD1 | few
TGCAGTGCTAGTTCAGACCGCCAGAATCAGCCCCAGCATTTT | CSASSDRQNQPQHF | TRBJ1-5 | TRBV20-1 | - | -
TGTGCCAGCGGGACAGGGGGCGTGGGGCTTTATGGCTACACCTTC | CASGTGGVGLYGYTF | TRBJ1-2 | TRBV25-1 | TRBD1 | -
TGTGCCAGCAGCCGATCATCGTTTACAGGGGCCGGTGAAAAACTGTTTTTT | CASSRSSFTGAGEKLFF | TRBJ1-4 | TRBV6-6 | TRBD1 | -
TGTGCCAGCAGCTCCGTGGAAGGTTCGGATACGCAGTATTTT | CASSSVEGSDTQYF | TRBJ2-3 | TRBV7-9 | - | once
TGTGCCAGCAGCGCGGGACAGGGGTACTCTGGAAACACCATATATTTT | CASSAGQGYSGNTIYF | TRBJ1-3 | TRBV9 | TRBD1 | -
TGTGCCAGCAGCCCCTGGAGGACAGCTTCCAATCAGCCCCAGCATTTT | CASSPWRTASNQPQHF | TRBJ1-5 | TRBV5-6 | - | once
TGTGCCAGCAGTGAAGAGGCAAGTCAGCCCCAGCATTTT | CASSEEASQPQHF | TRBJ1-5 | TRBV2 | - | few
TGTGCCAGCAGTGATGCTGCGGGGAAACTGTTTTTT | CASSDAAGKLFF | TRBJ1-4 | TRBV6-4 | - | -
TGTGCCAGCAGCCCATTATCCGGGACAGGGGACCACGAGCAGTACTTC | CASSPLSGTGDHEQYF | TRBJ2-7 | TRBV6-6 | TRBD1 | -
TGTGCCAGCAGCCTCGCCTCCTACGAGCAGTACTTC | CASSLASYEQYF | TRBJ2-7 | TRBV11-1 | - | -
TGCGCCAGCAGCTTAGGACAGGCCGATAACTATGGCTACACCTTC | CASSLGQADNYGYTF | TRBJ1-2 | TRBV5-1 | TRBD1 | -
TGTGCCAGCAGTGAACTTGACAGACAAGAGACCCAGTACTTC | CASSELDRQETQYF | TRBJ2-5 | TRBV25-1 | - | -
TGTGCCAGCAGCTTATTCAACAATCAGCCCCAGCATTTT | CASSLFNNQPQHF | TRBJ1-5 | TRBV7-9 | - | medium-sized
TGTGCCAGTCTACAGACTAATGAAAAACTGTTTTTT | CASLQTNEKLFF | TRBJ1-4 | TRBV6-5 | - | -
TGTGCCAGCAGCCCTGATTCTAGAGGGATGAACACTGAAGCTTTCTTT | CASSPDSRGMNTEAFF | TRBJ1-1 | TRBV3-1/TRBV3-2 | - | -
TGTGCCAGCAGTGATCAACAGGGGGGAGTAGGCGAGCAGTACTTC | CASSDQQGGVGEQYF | TRBJ2-7 | TRBV2 | TRBD1 | once
TGCGCCAGCAGCATGGACTACAATGAGCAGTTCTTC | CASSMDYNEQFF | TRBJ2-1 | TRBV5-1 | - | -
TGTGCCAGCAGCTCACCGGGACAGGATAACTATGGCTACACCTTC | CASSSPGQDNYGYTF | TRBJ1-2 | TRBV13 | TRBD1 | -
TGTGCCAGCAGCTCTGGCGGGACTAGCGGGTTCCACGAGCAGTACTTC | CASSSGGTSGFHEQYF | TRBJ2-7 | TRBV9 | TRBD2 | -
TGTGCCAGCAGACCGGGACAGGGGGTAGGGATCGGCGGCTACACCTTC | CASRPGQGVGIGGYTF | TRBJ1-2 | TRBV7-2 | TRBD1 | -
TGTGCCAGCAGCTTGGCGGGAGGGGGTAATTCACCCCTCCACTTT | CASSLAGGGNSPLHF | TRBJ1-6 | TRBV5-6 | - | once
TGTGCCAGTAGTATATTTAAGACGGGGACCCAGCATTTT | CASSIFKTGTQHF | TRBJ1-5 | TRBV19 | - | -
TGTGCCAGCAGCTTAGAGGTCAGCCCTTGGGGCAATGAGCAGTTCTTC | CASSLEVSPWGNEQFF | TRBJ2-1 | TRBV7-2 | - | -
TGTGCCAGCAGCCGTACTAGCGGGGATCTCTACGAGCAGTACTTC | CASSRTSGDLYEQYF | TRBJ2-7 | TRBV7-2 | TRBD2 | -
TGTGCCATCAGCATAACTACCTCAGGAAACACTGAAGCTTTCTTT | CAISITTSGNTEAFF | TRBJ1-1 | TRBV10-3 | - | -
TGTGCCAGCAGCTTAGATCTGGTCCCTCTTAACGGGAACACTGAAGCTTTCTTT | CASSLDLVPLNGNTEAFF | TRBJ1-1 | TRBV7-9 | - | -
TGTGCCAGCCACAGGAGAATCGGGGAGCTGTTTTTT | CASHRRIGELFF | TRBJ2-2 | TRBV6-5 | - | -
TGCGCCAGCAGCCTACCGGGACAGGGATTCAATGAGCAGTTCTTC | CASSLPGQGFNEQFF | TRBJ2-1 | TRBV5-1 | TRBD1 | -
TGCGCCAGCAGCGAACAGGGCCCCTTATTTAATTCACCCCTCCACTTT | CASSEQGPLFNSPLHF | TRBJ1-6 | TRBV5-1 | - | -
TGTGCCTGGAGCGCAGGGTACAACACTGAAGCTTTCTTT | CAWSAGYNTEAFF | TRBJ1-1 | TRBV30 | - | -
TGTGCCTGGAGTTTCTTAGGTGCCAGGAATGGCTACACCTTC | CAWSFLGARNGYTF | TRBJ1-2 | TRBV30 | - | -
TGTGCCAGCAGTCCCCCGGGATTGTTTGGAGAGACCCAGTACTTC | CASSPPGLFGETQYF | TRBJ2-5 | TRBV28 | - | -
TGTGCCAGCAGCCCTGGGGTAGCCCTCACAGATACGCAGTATTTT | CASSPGVALTDTQYF | TRBJ2-3 | TRBV11-3 | - | -
TGTGCCAGCAGCTCAAGCGTCCGGTTCAGGGAGCTGTTTTTT | CASSSSVRFRELFF | TRBJ2-2 | TRBV7-2 | - | -
TGCGCCAGCAGCTTGGCCGGGGGACAGGGGAATTCACCCCTCCACTTT | CASSLAGGQGNSPLHF | TRBJ1-6 | TRBV5-1 | TRBD1 | few
TGTGCCAGCAGCTACGGACCGCCGGCGAGTCCGGGAAACACCATATATTTT | CASSYGPPASPGNTIYF | TRBJ1-3 | TRBV7-7 | - | -